Below, 16 T cell receptor beta chains from the same sample are listed, as sequenced in a study of T cells in Graves' hyperthyroidism and ophthalmopathy. What was amplified from RNA transcripts were TCR beta CDR3 regions. HTBI primers were employed in a first-round RT-PCR of the TCR CDR3. TCRdb re-called the multiplex PCR reads through MiXCR, storing one row per CDR3 protein. This sample yields 450,000 to 600,000 distinct CDR3 sequences, of which 12% to 15% are seen a single time; approximately 13% belongs to the top ten. Sequencing was performed on blood. Source of these receptors: a woman in her thirties or forties with Graves' hyperthyroidism.

V gene TRBV11-2 combines with J gene TRBJ1-2, with a weak D call TRBD1 (5 bases). Germline assignment: CDR1 SGHAT and CDR2 FQNNGV. V shed 9 bases and J shed 1 base, with 18 bases lying between them. The CDR3 consists of 15 residues. The CDR3: CASTPARQSNYGYTF. The CDR3 DNA sequence: TGTGCCAGTACCCCGGCCCGACAGAGTAACTATGGCTACACCTTC. Full variable domain (remainder filled in from reference TRBV11-2 and TRBJ1-2): EAGVAQSPRYKIIEKRQSVAFWCNPISGHATLYWYQQILGQGPKLLIQFQNNGVVDDSQLPKDRFSAERLKGVDSTLKIQPAKLEDSAVYLCASTPARQSNYGYTFGSGTRLTVV.

The chain carries TRBV13 and TRBJ2-1; D is possibly TRBD2 (6 bases). This CDR3 comprises 14 residues. The V end was cut by 5 bases, the J end by 6 bases, with 14 bases between. Germline CDR1 PRHDT, CDR2 FYEKMQ (reference sequence). DNA of the CDR3: TGTGCCAGCAGCCAACGGGGACTTGGCAATGAGCAGTTCTTC. Translated: CASSQRGLGNEQFF.

Many counts were recorded for this clonotype. V gene TRBV18 combines with J gene TRBJ2-7; the D is unclear. The CDR3 covers 13 residues. Germline loops: CDR1 KGHSH, CDR2 LQKENI. Trimming stripped 4 bases from V and 4 bases from J, with 11 bases between. Here the CDR3 DNA reads TGTGCCAGCTCACTAAGCGAACTATACGAGCAGTACTTC. Translating it yields CASSLSELYEQYF.

At least ten counts were recorded for this clonotype. The chain couples TRBV30 to TRBJ1-1, with D hard to call. V was pared by 0 bases and J by 1 base, with 6 bases between. The germline gives CDR1 GTSNPN, CDR2 SVGIG (reference sequence). This CDR3 region has 13 residues. The CDR3 nucleotides are TGTGCCTGGAGTGTCGGCAGGAACACTGAAGCTTTCTTT. It yields the protein CAWSVGRNTEAFF.

This clonotype has ten or more counts. Here the CDR3 reads CSAGNSNQPQHF. Here the CDR3 DNA reads TGCAGTGCCGGGAATAGCAATCAGCCCCAGCATTTT. This rearrangement joins TRBV20-1 to TRBJ1-5; no definite D call. V was clipped by 6 bases and J by 0 bases, with 6 bases between them. Per the germline V gene, CDR1 is DFQATT and CDR2 is SNEGSKA (reference sequence). This CDR3 has 12 amino acids.

V gene TRBV4-2 combines with J gene TRBJ2-6; D is perhaps TRBD1 (5 bases). CDR1 is LGHNA and CDR2 is YNFKEQ in the germline V gene. With 0 bases removed from V and 2 bases from J, the gap between germline ends came to 14 bases. The CDR3 contains 18 residues. The CDR3 sequence: CASSQEEAGQAGANVLTF. As DNA, the CDR3 is TGTGCCAGCAGCCAAGAAGAGGCAGGGCAAGCTGGGGCCAACGTCCTGACTTTC.

This clonotype has a handful of counts. The genes are TRBV7-2 and TRBJ2-6, with D hard to call. V dropped 5 bases and J dropped 0 bases, with 11 bases sitting between them. This CDR3 is 16 amino acids long. Germline V lookup: CDR1 SGHTA, CDR2 FQGNSA. The CDR3 reads CASSPGRVSGANVLTF. CDR3 nucleotides: TGTGCCAGCAGCCCGGGTAGGGTCTCTGGGGCCAACGTCCTGACTTTC.

This clonotype was counted at least ten times. The chain is built from TRBV7-3 and TRBJ2-7; 7 nucleotides match TRBD2. The CDR3 loop spans 19 amino acids. Losses at the gene ends were 3 bases for V and 0 bases for J; bases not matched to a gene: 17. Germline V gives CDR1 SGHTA, CDR2 FQGTGA. CDR3 sequence: CASSFLPPAASGLSYEQYF. In DNA, the CDR3 is TGTGCCAGCAGCTTCCTTCCCCCGGCGGCTAGCGGACTCTCCTACGAGCAGTACTTC.

Ten or more counts support this clonotype. The chain uses TRBV5-1 and TRBJ2-1; D gene ambiguous. Deletions cut 4 bases from V and 0 bases from J, with 14 bases between. CDR3 size: 16 residues. Germline V gene sequence: CDR1 SGHRS, CDR2 YFSETQ. This chain's CDR3 is CASSGFDLFSYNEQFF. The CDR3 DNA is TGCGCCAGCAGCGGTTTTGACTTATTCTCCTACAATGAGCAGTTCTTC.

This clonotype was seen only a few times. The rearrangement uses TRBV6-9 and TRBJ2-7, with D uncertain. The CDR3 extends over 12 amino acids. Germline V gene sequence: CDR1 MNHGY, CDR2 SVAAGI. V lost 3 bases to trimming and J lost 5 bases, with 8 bases between them. The chain's CDR3 is CASSYRQDEQYF. CDR3 coding DNA: TGTGCCAGCAGTTACAGGCAGGACGAGCAGTACTTC.

This clonotype was recorded at least ten times. This chain connects TRBV5-1 to TRBJ2-7; 7 bases are shared with TRBD1. In germline, CDR1 is SGHRS, CDR2 YFSETQ. J was trimmed by 7 bases and V by 4 bases; bases with no gene match: 5. The CDR3 length is 12 residues. The CDR3 region is CASSTTGLEQYF. In DNA, the CDR3 is TGCGCCAGCAGCACGACAGGGCTTGAGCAGTACTTC. The variable domain in full, completed from reference TRBV5-1 and TRBJ2-7, reads KAGVTQTPRYLIKTRGQQVTLSCSPISGHRSVSWYQQTPGQGLQFLFEYFSETQRNKGNFPGRFSGRQFSNSRSEMNVSTLELGDSALYLCASSTTGLEQYFGPGTRLTVT.

The chain links TRBV7-2 to TRBJ1-1; D not resolved. The CDR3 is 12 amino acids. V lost 0 bases and J 5 bases, leaving 4 bases between the germline ends. Germline V gives CDR1 SGHTA, CDR2 FQGNSA. For the CDR3, the DNA is TGTGCCAGCAGCTTAGCTCAGACTGAAGCTTTCTTT. Protein product: CASSLAQTEAFF.

This clonotype came up once. The chain joins TRBV29-1 to TRBJ2-7; D gene ambiguous. V was pared by 4 bases and J by 6 bases, with 16 bases between. This CDR3 has 13 residues. The germline V gene has CDR1 SQVTM and CDR2 ANQGSEA. In DNA form, the CDR3 reads TGCAGCGTTGTTAGTCAGAGTGCTGTCGAGCAGTACTTC. Its protein is CSVVSQSAVEQYF.

The chain has TRBV14 and TRBJ2-1; D is ambiguous. The CDR3 has 12 amino acids. V was clipped by 4 bases and J by 6 bases, with 7 bases between them. Germline CDR1 and CDR2: SGHDN and FVKESK. This CDR3 reads CASSLLSNEQFF. CDR3 nucleotides: TGTGCCAGCAGCCTCCTCAGCAATGAGCAGTTCTTC.

In this sample, this clonotype turned up many times. The chain is built from TRBV11-3 and TRBJ1-2, with D tentatively TRBD1 (5 bases). Germline CDR1 reads SGHNT; CDR2 reads YENEEA. V lost 5 bases and J 3 bases, leaving 16 bases between the germline ends. This CDR3 spans 15 amino acids. This chain's CDR3 is CASSRTDTPDYGYTF. The CDR3 nucleotides read TGTGCCAGCAGCCGAACGGACACCCCTGACTATGGCTACACCTTC. The full variable domain, its missing parts supplied by reference TRBV11-3 and TRBJ1-2, is EAGVVQSPRYKIIEKKQPVAFWCNPISGHNTLYWYLQNLGQGPELLIRYENEEAVDDSQLPKDRFSAERLKGVDSTLKIQPAELGDSAVYLCASSRTDTPDYGYTFGSGTRLTVV.

In this sample, this clonotype turned up a few times. This chain joins TRBV6-1 and TRBJ1-2; D is unclear. V was trimmed by 6 bases and J by 2 bases, leaving 7 bases between them. The germline V gene encodes CDR1 MNHNS and CDR2 SASEGT. The CDR3 runs 12 residues. CDR3 bases: TGTGCCAGCAGCGAGCGGAACTATGGCTACACCTTC. It codes for CASSERNYGYTF.